This entry is about one T cell receptor beta chain. Antigen specificity is unknown. The sample belongs to a study of blood T cells in healthy people across ages. Isolation per sample recovered at least 6 million PBMCs. The CDR3 consists of 17 residues. V lost 5 bases to trimming and J lost 4 bases; unmatched junction nucleotides: 12. The use of a sample-barcoded 5' primer and a J-beta primer mix characterized a second PCR of about 6 to 11 cycles. TCRdb re-analysed the 5' RACE reads in MiXCR, keeping a single row per CDR3 protein. The sample records about 940,000 distinct CDR3 sequences, under 50% being singletons. Notes on the study in general: Relative to aged donors, long-lived donors carried more naive CD4+ cells and displayed higher diversity.

This clonotype was obtained from a young man in good health. The rearrangement joins TRBV12-3 or TRBV12-4 to TRBJ2-3; 10 bases are a match to TRBD1. Specimen: blood. The CDR3 loop is CASSRSGTGVGADTQYF. DNA of the CDR3: TGTGCCAGCAGTCGATCCGGGACAGGGGTTGGCGCAGATACGCAGTATTTT.